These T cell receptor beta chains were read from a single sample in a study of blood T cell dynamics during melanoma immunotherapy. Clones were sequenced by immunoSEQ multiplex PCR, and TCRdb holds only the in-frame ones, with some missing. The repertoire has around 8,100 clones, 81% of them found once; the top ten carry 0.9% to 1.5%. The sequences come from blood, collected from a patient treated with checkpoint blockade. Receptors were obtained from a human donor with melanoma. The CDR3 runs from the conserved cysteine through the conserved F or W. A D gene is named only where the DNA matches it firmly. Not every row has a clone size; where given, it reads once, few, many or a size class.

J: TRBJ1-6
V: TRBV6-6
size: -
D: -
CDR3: CASSGVPYNSPLHF
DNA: TGTGCCAGCTCCGGGGTGCCCTATAATTCACCCCTCCACTTT

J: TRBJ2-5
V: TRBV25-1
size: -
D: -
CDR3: CASSELRGLRQETQYF
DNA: TGTGCCAGCAGTGAATTAAGGGGGTTACGACAAGAGACCCAGTACTTC

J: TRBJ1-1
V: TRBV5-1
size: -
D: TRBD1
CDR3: CASSPEGGQRAFF
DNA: TGCGCCAGCAGCCCGGAGGGGGGACAGCGCGCTTTCTTT

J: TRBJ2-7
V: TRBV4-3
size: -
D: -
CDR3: CASSQGLSTNEQYF
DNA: TGCGCCAGCAGCCAAGGACTCAGTACTAACGAGCAGTACTTC

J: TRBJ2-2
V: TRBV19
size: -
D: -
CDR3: CASSIGLAGELFF
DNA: TGTGCCAGTAGTATAGGGCTGGCCGGGGAGCTGTTTTTT

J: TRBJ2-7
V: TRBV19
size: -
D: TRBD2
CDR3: CASSPRTSGTTYEQYF
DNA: TGTGCCAGTAGTCCACGGACTAGCGGGACAACCTACGAGCAGTACTTC

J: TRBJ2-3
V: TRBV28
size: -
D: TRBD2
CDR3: CASAGGIDTQYF
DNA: TGTGCCAGCGCGGGAGGGATAGATACGCAGTATTTT

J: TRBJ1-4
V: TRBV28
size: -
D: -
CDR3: CASSLEPSGSEKLFF
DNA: TGTGCCAGCAGTTTAGAACCTTCCGGGAGTGAAAAACTGTTTTTT

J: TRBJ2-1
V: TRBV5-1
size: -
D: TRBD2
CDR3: CASSKTSGGASEQFF
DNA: TGCGCCAGCAGCAAGACTAGCGGGGGGGCAAGTGAGCAGTTCTTC

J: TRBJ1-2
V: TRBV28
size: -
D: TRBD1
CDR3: CASSLSGTGANYGYTF
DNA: TGTGCCAGCAGTCTCTCCGGGACAGGTGCCAACTATGGCTACACCTTC

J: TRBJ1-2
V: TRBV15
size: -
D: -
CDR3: CATSRDRQAYGYTF
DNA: TGTGCCACCAGCAGAGATAGGCAGGCCTATGGCTACACCTTC

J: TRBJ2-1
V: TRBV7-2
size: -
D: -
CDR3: CASSLPSSGFSYNEQFF
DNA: TGTGCCAGCAGCCTCCCCAGTAGCGGTTTCTCCTACAATGAGCAGTTCTTC

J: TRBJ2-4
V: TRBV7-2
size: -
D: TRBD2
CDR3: CASSSSGRAIGENIQYF
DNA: TGTGCCAGCAGCTCTAGCGGGAGGGCCATTGGCGAAAACATTCAGTACTTC

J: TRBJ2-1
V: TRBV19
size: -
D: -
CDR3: CASSRYPLQFF
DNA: TGTGCCAGTAGCCGATACCCTCTTCAGTTCTTC

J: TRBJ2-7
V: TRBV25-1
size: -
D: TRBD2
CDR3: CASKGGPGEQYF
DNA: TGTGCCAGCAAGGGAGGGCCCGGCGAGCAGTACTTC

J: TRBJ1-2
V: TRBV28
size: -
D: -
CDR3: CASSRDRNYGYTF
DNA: TGTGCCAGCAGCCGTGACAGGAACTATGGCTACACCTTC

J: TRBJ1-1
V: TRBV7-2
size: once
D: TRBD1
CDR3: CASSLAAGQVETEAFF
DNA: TGTGCCAGCAGCTTAGCCGCGGGACAGGTTGAGACTGAAGCTTTCTTT

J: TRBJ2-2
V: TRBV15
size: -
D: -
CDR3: CATSTVADTGELFF
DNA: TGTGCCACCAGCACAGTAGCGGACACCGGGGAGCTGTTTTTT

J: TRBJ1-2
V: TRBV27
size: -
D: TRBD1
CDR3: CASSNRGDGYTF
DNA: TGTGCCAGCAGTAACAGGGGCGATGGCTACACCTTC

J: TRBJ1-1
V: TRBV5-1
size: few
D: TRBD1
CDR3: CASSLDDDRVFEAFF
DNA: TGCGCCAGCAGCTTGGACGACGACAGGGTCTTTGAAGCTTTCTTT

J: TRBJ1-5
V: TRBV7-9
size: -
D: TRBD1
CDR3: CASSGTGGESQPQHF
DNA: TGTGCCAGCAGCGGGACAGGGGGCGAGAGTCAGCCCCAGCATTTT

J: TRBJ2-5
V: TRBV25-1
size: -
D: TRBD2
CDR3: CASSVLAGGSVETQYF
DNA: TGTGCCAGCAGTGTTCTAGCGGGAGGTTCGGTAGAGACCCAGTACTTC

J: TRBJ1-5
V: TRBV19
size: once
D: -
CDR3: CASSFGGNQPQHF
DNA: TGTGCCAGTAGTTTCGGCGGAAATCAGCCCCAGCATTTT

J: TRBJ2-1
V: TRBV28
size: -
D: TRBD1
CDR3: CASSFRGQGWNEQFF
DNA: TGTGCCAGCAGTTTTAGGGGACAGGGGTGGAATGAGCAGTTCTTC

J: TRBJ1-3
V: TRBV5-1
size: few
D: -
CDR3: CASGTGRSSGNTIYF
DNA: TGCGCCAGCGGAACAGGGCGTTCCTCTGGAAACACCATATATTTT

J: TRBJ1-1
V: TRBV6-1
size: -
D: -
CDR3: CASSEVLANTEAFF
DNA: TGTGCCAGCAGTGAAGTATTGGCGAACACTGAAGCTTTCTTT

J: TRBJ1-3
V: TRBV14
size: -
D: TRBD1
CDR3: CASRALTGTVGGNTIYF
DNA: TGTGCCAGCCGAGCATTAACCGGGACAGTGGGAGGAAACACCATATATTTT

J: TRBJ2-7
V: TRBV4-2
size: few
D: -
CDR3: CASSQDRGPSYEQYF
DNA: TGTGCCAGCAGCCAAGATCGGGGACCCTCCTACGAGCAGTACTTC

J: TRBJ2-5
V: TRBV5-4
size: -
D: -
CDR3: CASSRYASETQYF
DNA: TGTGCCAGCAGCAGATACGCCAGCGAGACCCAGTACTTC

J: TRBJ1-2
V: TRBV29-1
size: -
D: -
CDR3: CSAETGQDYGYTF
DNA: TGCAGCGCCGAGACAGGTCAGGACTATGGCTACACCTTC

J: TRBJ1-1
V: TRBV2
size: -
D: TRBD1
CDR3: CASKITGGRTEAFF
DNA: TGTGCCAGCAAGATTACAGGGGGGCGGACTGAAGCTTTCTTT

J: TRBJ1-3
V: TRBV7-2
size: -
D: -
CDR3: CASSLGGQGIRGNTIYF
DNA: TGTGCCAGCAGCTTAGGGGGGCAGGGAATCCGTGGAAACACCATATATTTT

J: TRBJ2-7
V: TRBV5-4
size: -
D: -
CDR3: CASRRDSISYEQYF
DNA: TGTGCCAGCAGAAGGGATTCGATCTCCTACGAGCAGTACTTC

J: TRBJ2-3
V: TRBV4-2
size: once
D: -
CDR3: CASSQERTDTQYF
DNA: TGTGCCAGCAGCCAAGAAAGGACAGATACGCAGTATTTT

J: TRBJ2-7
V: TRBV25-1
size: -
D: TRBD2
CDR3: CASTGEPGLPSYEQYF
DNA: TGTGCCAGCACCGGGGAACCGGGACTACCCTCCTACGAGCAGTACTTC

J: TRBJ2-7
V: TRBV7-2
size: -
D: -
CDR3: CASSLGREYEQYF
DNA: TGTGCCAGCAGCTTGGGCAGGGAGTACGAGCAGTACTTC

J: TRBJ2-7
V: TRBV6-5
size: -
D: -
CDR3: CASAHLREPEDEQYF
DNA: TGTGCCAGCGCGCACCTCCGGGAGCCGGAGGACGAGCAGTACTTC

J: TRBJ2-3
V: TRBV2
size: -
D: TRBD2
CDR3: CASSETSGTQYF
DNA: TGTGCCAGCAGCGAGACTAGCGGGACGCAGTATTTT

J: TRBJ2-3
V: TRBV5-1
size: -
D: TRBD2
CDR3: CASSPGTSVNTQYF
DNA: TGCGCCAGCAGCCCTGGGACTAGCGTAAATACGCAGTATTTT

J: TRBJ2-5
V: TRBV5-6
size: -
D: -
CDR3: CASSLGVETQYF
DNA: TGTGCCAGCAGTTTGGGTGTGGAGACCCAGTACTTC

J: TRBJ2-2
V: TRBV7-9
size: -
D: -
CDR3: CASSLGAGELFF
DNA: TGTGCCAGCAGCTTAGGGGCCGGGGAGCTGTTTTTT

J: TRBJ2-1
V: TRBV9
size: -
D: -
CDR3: CASSGQTGGYNEQFF
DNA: TGTGCCAGCAGCGGACAGACTGGGGGATACAATGAGCAGTTCTTC

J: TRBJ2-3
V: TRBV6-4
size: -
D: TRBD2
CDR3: CASSDRASGGPDTQYF
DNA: TGTGCCAGCAGTGACCGCGCGAGCGGGGGCCCAGATACGCAGTATTTT

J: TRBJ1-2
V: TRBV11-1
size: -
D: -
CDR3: CASSSRGFYGYTF
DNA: TGTGCCAGCAGCTCCCGAGGGTTCTATGGCTACACCTTC

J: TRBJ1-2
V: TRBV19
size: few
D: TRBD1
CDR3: CASSIADRGYGYTF
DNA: TGTGCCAGTAGTATTGCGGACAGGGGTTATGGCTACACCTTC

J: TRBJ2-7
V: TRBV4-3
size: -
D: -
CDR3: CASSQDGGSYEQYF
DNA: TGCGCCAGCAGCCAAGATGGCGGCTCCTACGAGCAGTACTTC

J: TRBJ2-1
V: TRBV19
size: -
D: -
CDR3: CASSIKSRSSSYNEQFF
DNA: TGTGCCAGTAGTATTAAGTCACGGAGTAGCTCCTACAATGAGCAGTTCTTC

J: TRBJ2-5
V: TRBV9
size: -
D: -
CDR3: CASSVGTTFQETQYF
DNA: TGTGCCAGCAGCGTAGGGACTACCTTTCAAGAGACCCAGTACTTC

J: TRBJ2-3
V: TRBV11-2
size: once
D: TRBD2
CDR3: CASSSGGGSSTDTQYF
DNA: TGTGCCAGCAGTTCTGGGGGGGGTTCTAGCACAGATACGCAGTATTTT

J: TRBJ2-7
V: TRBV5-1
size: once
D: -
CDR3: CASSTPGQSYEQYF
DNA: TGCGCCAGCAGCACGCCCGGACAGTCCTACGAGCAGTACTTC

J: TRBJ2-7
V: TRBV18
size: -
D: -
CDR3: CASSQTDLYEQYF
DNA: TGTGCCAGCTCACAGACAGACCTCTACGAGCAGTACTTC

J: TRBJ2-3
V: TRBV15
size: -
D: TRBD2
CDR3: CATSRTSGRGDTQYF
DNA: TGTGCCACCAGCAGGACTAGCGGGAGAGGGGATACGCAGTATTTT

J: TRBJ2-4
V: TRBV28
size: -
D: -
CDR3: CASMRPGHTYF
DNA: TGTGCCAGCATGAGGCCGGGACACACGTACTTC

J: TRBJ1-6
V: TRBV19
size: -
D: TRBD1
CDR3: CASSRDRPNNSPLHF
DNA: TGTGCCAGTAGTAGGGACAGACCAAATAATTCACCCCTCCACTTT

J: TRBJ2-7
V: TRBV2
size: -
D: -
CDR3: CASRVQGSFTNEQYF
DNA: TGTGCCAGCAGAGTCCAGGGGTCGTTCACTAACGAGCAGTACTTC

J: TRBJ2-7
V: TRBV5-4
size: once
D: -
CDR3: CASSLSGRTYEQYF
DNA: TGTGCCAGCAGCTTGTCGGGGAGGACGTACGAGCAGTACTTC

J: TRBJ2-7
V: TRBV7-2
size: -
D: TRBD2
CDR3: CASSFKAGGPHEQYF
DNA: TGTGCCAGCAGCTTCAAAGCGGGGGGGCCTCACGAGCAGTACTTC

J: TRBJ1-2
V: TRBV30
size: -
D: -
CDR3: CAWGETRARGYTF
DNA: TGTGCCTGGGGGGAAACAAGGGCGCGGGGCTACACCTTC

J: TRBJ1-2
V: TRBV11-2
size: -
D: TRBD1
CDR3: CASSLTGTGVGYTF
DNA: TGTGCCAGCAGCTTAACCGGGACAGGGGTCGGCTACACCTTC

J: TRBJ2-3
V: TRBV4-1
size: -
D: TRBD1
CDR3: CASSQDGRGTDTQYF
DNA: TGCGCCAGCAGCCAAGATGGCAGGGGGACAGATACGCAGTATTTT